Listed below are T cell receptor beta chains from one sample, sequenced in a study of blood T cell repertoires in COVID-19. Generated by immunoSEQ multiplex PCR, the TCRdb table keeps only in-frame clones and is missing some. This sample has tens of thousands of clones; 80% to 95% occur once, and the top ten carry 6.9%. Sequenced material: peripheral blood. The receptors come from a human donor in a cohort sampled during active COVID-19. CDR3s include the opening cysteine and the closing phenylalanine or tryptophan. A D gene is named only where the DNA matches it firmly. Clone size, where shown, is once, few, many, or a class for clones that have expanded.

.	TRBV5-1	.	TRBJ2-1	TGCGCCAGCAGCTCAAATACCGGGACATCCTACAATGAGCAGTTCTTC	CASSSNTGTSYNEQFF
.	TRBV29-1	.	TRBJ2-6	TGCAGCGTAACAGGGTCCGGGGCCAACGTCCTGACTTTC	CSVTGSGANVLTF
few	TRBV18	.	TRBJ1-1	TGTGCCAGCTCACCACCCAGGAACACTGAAGCTTTCTTT	CASSPPRNTEAFF
.	TRBV5-1	.	TRBJ2-5	TGCGCCAGCAGCTTGGGGGCAGGGGAAGAGACCCAGTACTTC	CASSLGAGEETQYF
.	TRBV11-2	TRBD1	TRBJ2-5	TGTGCCAGCAGCTCGACAGGGTACCAAGAGACCCAGTACTTC	CASSSTGYQETQYF
.	TRBV7-2	TRBD2	TRBJ2-5	TGTGCCAGCAGCTGGGGACTAGCGGGGGGGACGGTAGAGACCCAGTACTTC	CASSWGLAGGTVETQYF
.	TRBV5-4	.	TRBJ2-6	TGTGCCAGCCTAGGCGATCTAGGGGCCAACGTCCTGACTTTC	CASLGDLGANVLTF
.	TRBV10-3	.	TRBJ1-5	TGTGCCATCAGTGAGTCACCGAGCGGGGGGGTGAGCAATCAGCCCCAGCATTTT	CAISESPSGGVSNQPQHF
.	TRBV9	.	TRBJ1-5	TGTGCCAGCAGCGTACCCCGGGGTCAGGTACCCCCGCATCAGCCCCAGCATTTT	CASSVPRGQVPPHQPQHF
.	TRBV27	.	TRBJ2-2	TGTGCCAGCAGTTTATGGGGGCGGCCCGGGGAGCTGTTTTTT	CASSLWGRPGELFF
.	TRBV11-2	.	TRBJ2-5	TGTGCCAGCAGCCCTGGGGGGACCGTACAAGAGACCCAGTACTTC	CASSPGGTVQETQYF
.	TRBV5-1	.	TRBJ2-5	TGCGCCAGCAGCCCCGGGGTGGCGTTCCAAGAGACCCAGTACTTC	CASSPGVAFQETQYF
.	TRBV27	.	TRBJ1-2	TGTGCCAGCAGTTATTGGGCAGAGCGGTCTAACTATGGCTACACCTTC	CASSYWAERSNYGYTF
.	TRBV19	TRBD2	TRBJ2-3	TGTGCCAGTAGTATTTCTAGCGGGGGACCTCGCACAGATACGCAGTATTTT	CASSISSGGPRTDTQYF
.	TRBV19	TRBD1	TRBJ2-2	TGTGCCAGTGTTGACAGGGGTTTTAACACCGGGGAGCTGTTTTTT	CASVDRGFNTGELFF
.	TRBV6-4	TRBD1	TRBJ1-6	TGTGCCAGCAGCTCCGGGACAGGGGGGGATAATTCACCCCTCCACTTT	CASSSGTGGDNSPLHF
.	TRBV7-9	.	TRBJ1-1	TGTGCCAGCAGCTCAGGACAGACGGGACCCGGAGGCACTGAAGCTTTCTTT	CASSSGQTGPGGTEAFF
.	TRBV9	TRBD1	TRBJ2-7	TGTGCCAGCAGCGCAGGACAGGCATCCTCCTACGAGCAGTACTTC	CASSAGQASSYEQYF
.	TRBV2	.	TRBJ1-3	TGTGCCAGCAGTGAACAGGCGTCCTCTGGAAACACCATATATTTT	CASSEQASSGNTIYF
once	TRBV11-2	.	TRBJ1-5	TGTGCCAGCAGCTTATACGCGGGTCAGCCCCAGCATTTT	CASSLYAGQPQHF